Below are 15 T cell receptor beta chains sequenced from a single sample in a study of response to subunit inactivated influenza vaccine. MiXCR, run by TCRdb on the RT-PCR reads, gives a single entry per CDR3 protein. The sample lists 500,000 to 600,000 distinct CDR3 sequences; 10% to 12% were seen once. These same records also appear under a second study, on T cells expressing NK-cell markers. That paper states: UMIs were included in TCR beta cDNA generated by 5'RACE template switching.

The sample in question was PBMCs from blood, obtained on the day of vaccination. All receptors derive from a man aged 45 to 65 who received an inactivated influenza vaccine.

The table lists this clonotype with a few counts. The V and J genes are TRBV20-1 and TRBJ2-5; tentatively, D is TRBD1 or TRBD2 (5 bases each). The germline gives CDR1 DFQATT, CDR2 SNEGSKA (reference sequence). CDR3 length equals 14 residues. V gave up 2 bases and J gave up 2 bases, with 12 bases separating them. The CDR3, as DNA: TGCAGTGCTAGACCCTTGGGGGATCAAGAGACCCAGTACTTC. It codes for CSARPLGDQETQYF.

This clonotype was counted at least ten times. The rearrangement joins TRBV12-3 or TRBV12-4 to TRBJ2-1; D is unclear. V dropped 8 bases and J dropped 1 base, with 18 bases sitting between them. This CDR3 is built from 16 residues. CDR3 DNA sequence: TGTGCCAGCCTTCATGAGGACCGCCCGTCCTACAATGAGCAGTTCTTC. Translated, it gives CASLHEDRPSYNEQFF.

This clonotype was seen a handful of times. This rearrangement joins TRBV18 to TRBJ1-1, with D unclear. Germline V gives CDR1 KGHSH, CDR2 LQKENI. This CDR3 has 15 residues. Between the trimmed V and J ends, which lost 3 bases and 5 bases, there was a span of 16 bases. The CDR3 nucleotides are TGTGCCAGCTCACCTGGAAGCGGCGGGTTGACTGAAGCTTTCTTT. Amino acids: CASSPGSGGLTEAFF.

This clonotype was seen ten or more times. This chain links TRBV14 with TRBJ2-3; TRBD2 matches at 7 bases. The CDR3 totals 15 residues. Germline values: CDR1 SGHDN, CDR2 FVKESK. Germline trimming cut 3 bases from V and 9 bases from J; bases unmatched to any gene: 12. The DNA for the CDR3 is TGTGCCAGCAGCCATGCCCGAAGGACGCGGGAGACGCAGTATTTT. It specifies CASSHARRTRETQYF.

This clonotype has ten or more counts. V is TRBV28 and J is TRBJ2-1; 7 bases are a match to TRBD2. The CDR3 is 15 residues long. Germline loops: CDR1 MDHEN, CDR2 SYDVKM. V trimming: 2 bases; J trimming: 3 bases; junction bases outside the gene matches: 4. In DNA, the CDR3 is TGTGCCAGCAGTTTAGGGCGGGAGATCTACAATGAGCAGTTCTTC. Translation gives CASSLGREIYNEQFF.

The chain employs TRBV4-2 and TRBJ2-7; TRBD2 matches at 15 bases. The CDR3 extends over 19 amino acids. CDR1 is LGHNA and CDR2 is YNFKEQ in the germline V gene. J lost 4 bases, V lost 1 base, and 11 bases had no gene match. The CDR3 bases are TGTGCCAGCAGCCAAGGACTCACCGGGACTAGCGGGAGGATGTACGAGCAGTACTTC. Protein product: CASSQGLTGTSGRMYEQYF.

This clonotype appeared many times. The rearrangement links TRBV12-3 or TRBV12-4 to TRBJ2-3; D possibly corresponds to TRBD2 (6 bases). Trimming left V 8 bases short and J 5 bases short, with 11 bases between. The CDR3 is 12 residues long. CDR3 residues: CASCGVLDTQYF. CDR3 nucleotide sequence: TGTGCCAGCTGCGGGGTTTTAGATACGCAGTATTTT.

This clonotype was recorded a few times. The chain recombines TRBV7-2 with TRBJ2-7, with D perhaps TRBD2 (5 bases). V lost 1 base to trimming and J lost 8 bases, with 18 bases between them. The CDR3 totals 15 residues. The germline gives CDR1 SGHTA, CDR2 FQGNSA. The CDR3, as DNA: TGTGCCAGCAGCTTAGTTGAGGGATACCCTACGAAGCAGTACTTC. Translating gives CASSLVEGYPTKQYF.

There are a few counts of this clonotype. The chain employs TRBV7-9 and TRBJ2-1; no firm D call. Trimming removed 2 bases at V and 3 bases at J, with 8 bases between. This CDR3 has 14 residues. From germline, CDR1 is SEHNR and CDR2 FQNEAQ (reference sequence). The CDR3 here is CASSLLAVYNEQFF. The CDR3 coding sequence is TGTGCCAGCAGCTTACTGGCGGTCTACAATGAGCAGTTCTTC.

This clonotype came up many times. The chain has TRBV12-3 or TRBV12-4 and TRBJ2-6; D ambiguous. V was shortened by 3 bases and J by 2 bases, with 2 bases between the two germline ends. The CDR3 has 13 amino acids. The CDR3 DNA reads TGTGCCAGCAGTTTCGCTGGGGCCAACGTCCTGACTTTC. Protein sequence: CASSFAGANVLTF.

This clonotype was recorded a few times. The chain links TRBV28 to TRBJ2-5; the D gene is possibly TRBD1 (6 bases). The germline V gene has CDR1 MDHEN and CDR2 SYDVKM. Trimming removed 2 bases from V and 2 bases from J, with 15 bases in between. There are 16 residues in the CDR3. CDR3 loop: CASSLDEGHTQETQYF. The CDR3 nucleotides read TGTGCCAGCAGTTTAGATGAGGGACATACTCAAGAGACCCAGTACTTC.

This clonotype was detected a few times. The gene calls are TRBV4-1 and TRBJ2-1; D may correspond to TRBD1 or TRBD2 (6 bases each). CDR1 MGHRA and CDR2 YSYEKL come from the germline V gene. V was clipped by 0 bases and J by 10 bases, with 19 bases between them. This CDR3 spans 16 amino acids. The CDR3 reads CASSQDHGGLPREQFF. In nucleotides, the CDR3 is TGCGCCAGCAGCCAAGATCATGGGGGGCTCCCGCGGGAGCAGTTCTTC.

This clonotype has a handful of counts. The J gene is TRBJ2-5, the V gene TRBV20-1; a possible D gene is TRBD2 (5 bases). Per the germline V gene, CDR1 is DFQATT and CDR2 is SNEGSKA (reference sequence). The CDR3 consists of 14 residues. Deletions cut 1 base from V and 10 bases from J, with 19 bases between. Written as DNA, the CDR3 is TGCAGTGCTAGAGTTCCGGACGGGAACGGGGACCAGTACTTC. Translated: CSARVPDGNGDQYF.

Many counts were recorded for this clonotype. The V gene is TRBV5-1, the J gene TRBJ2-1, with a possible D match to TRBD1 (6 bases). The length of the CDR3 is 14 residues. CDR1 and CDR2 from the germline V gene are SGHRS and YFSETQ. V was cut by 5 bases and J by 0 bases, with 9 bases left in between. The DNA for the CDR3 is TGCGCCAGCAGTGACAGGAACTCCTACAATGAGCAGTTCTTC. It translates to CASSDRNSYNEQFF.

V gene TRBV5-1 combines with J gene TRBJ1-6, with a weak D call TRBD1 (5 bases). V was pared by 7 bases and J by 9 bases, with 14 bases between. The CDR3 runs to 13 residues. Germline CDR1 is SGHRS and CDR2 is YFSETQ. The chain's CDR3 is CASCLEGSSPLHF. In nucleotides, the CDR3 is TGCGCCAGCTGCCTTGAGGGGAGTTCACCCCTCCACTTT.